Shown below are 12 T cell receptor beta chains from a single sample sequenced in a study of neurological immune-mediated disorders. TCRdb fed the 5' RACE reads into MiXCR, producing one record per CDR3 protein. The sample consists of roughly 67,000 distinct CDR3 sequences, roughly 4% of them appearing once. Sequencing was carried out using PBMCs. Receptors were obtained from a man in his forties or fifties with multiple sclerosis.

The CDR3 spells CASSLFPRVGTDTQYF. CDR3 nucleotide sequence: TGTGCCAGCAGTTTATTTCCCAGGGTGGGGACAGATACGCAGTATTTT. The V and J genes are TRBV28 and TRBJ2-3, with D tentatively TRBD1 (5 bases). Germline CDR1 reads MDHEN; CDR2 reads SYDVKM. The CDR3 consists of 16 residues. Trimming took off 1 base at V and 3 bases at J, with 14 bases between the two ends. Supplemented by reference TRBV28 and TRBJ2-3, the full variable domain reads DVKVTQSSRYLVKRTGEKVFLECVQDMDHENMFWYRQDPGLGLRLIYFSYDVKMKEKGDIPEGYSVSREKKERFSLILESASTNQTSMYLCASSLFPRVGTDTQYFGPGTRLTVL.

This clonotype has ten or more counts. This sequence joins TRBV5-1 and TRBJ1-1; D perhaps matches TRBD1 (5 bases). Trimming left V 4 bases short and J 5 bases short, with 12 bases between. The CDR3 loop spans 13 amino acids. Germline assignment: CDR1 SGHRS and CDR2 YFSETQ. The CDR3 here is CASSRDGTTEAFF. DNA of the CDR3: TGCGCCAGCAGCCGCGACGGGACTACTGAAGCTTTCTTT.

This clonotype was seen ten or more times. This chain uses TRBV12-3 or TRBV12-4 with TRBJ1-3, with D hard to call. The CDR3 sequence is 14 residues long. V lost 7 bases and J lost 3, with 13 bases in between. The CDR3 loop reads CASTQSGYGNTIYF. The DNA for the CDR3 is TGTGCCAGCACGCAGTCGGGGTATGGAAACACCATATATTTT.

Ten or more counts support this clonotype. The genes are TRBV29-1 and TRBJ1-1; no definite D call. Germline lookup yields CDR1 SQVTM and CDR2 ANQGSEA. V was trimmed by 1 base and J by 3 bases, leaving 3 bases between them. CDR3 size: 11 residues. Here the CDR3 DNA reads TGCAGCGTTGAAGTCTACACTGAAGCTTTCTTT. It codes for CSVEVYTEAFF.

The table lists this clonotype with many counts. The junction does not match germline at one end; this may be a read error. The chain carries TRBV5-1 and TRBJ1-1; the D is unclear. CDR3 length: 15 amino acids. CDR1 SGHRS and CDR2 YFSETQ come from the germline V gene. Written as DNA, the CDR3 is TGCGCCAGCACCGCTTGGGGAGGCCCGAACGCTGAAGCTTTCTTT. This gives the protein CASTAWGGPNAEAFF.

In its sample, this clonotype was seen many times. The chain joins TRBV12-3 or TRBV12-4 to TRBJ2-7; TRBD1 matches 8 bases. The CDR3 runs to 14 residues. The V segment lost 6 bases and the J segment 2 bases; nucleotides outside the gene matches: 6. In DNA, the CDR3 is TGTGCCAGCAGCCGAGGGACAGGTCCCTACGAGCAGTACTTC. Translation gives CASSRGTGPYEQYF.

This clonotype came up many times. The chain couples TRBV25-1 to TRBJ2-7, with TRBD1 matching 10 bases. This CDR3 is built from 14 residues. After removal of 5 bases from V and 2 bases from J, the junction contained 3 bases not matched to a gene. CDR1 and CDR2 from the germline V gene are MGHDK and SYGVNS. Written as DNA, the CDR3 is TGTGCCAGCAGTAGGACAGGGGGAGCCTACGAGCAGTACTTC. Translation: CASSRTGGAYEQYF.

At least ten counts were recorded for this clonotype. At one boundary the junction diverges from the germline segment, which might be a read error. The rearrangement joins TRBV6-6 to TRBJ2-3; 9 nucleotides agree with TRBD2. The CDR3 totals 13 residues. CDR1 and CDR2 from the germline V gene are MNHNY and SVGAGI (reference sequence). The CDR3 nucleotides are TGTGCCAGCAGTTACTCGCCCCAGCGGGGGGCCAGTTTT. Translating gives CASSYSPQRGASF.

The V and J genes are TRBV5-1 and TRBJ2-4, with TRBD2 as a possible D gene (5 bases). The CDR3 consists of 14 residues. The ends were cut back, 1 base at V and 5 bases at J, with 10 bases in the middle. In germline, CDR1 is SGHRS, CDR2 YFSETQ. The CDR3 DNA reads TGCGCCAGCAGCTTGTCGGGGAGCCAAAACATTCAGTACTTC. Protein: CASSLSGSQNIQYF.

A word on this clonotype: The junction differs from germline at one of its ends, possibly a read error. The V call is TRBV20-1, the J call TRBJ1-5; 7 bases line up with TRBD1. This CDR3 has 13 residues. CDR1 DFQATT and CDR2 SNEGSKA come from the germline V gene (reference sequence). In DNA form, the CDR3 reads TGCAGTGGAGGGGGGACAGTTAGGCAGCCCCAGAATTTT. Amino acid sequence: CSGGGTVRQPQNF.

This clonotype was counted many times. The rearrangement uses TRBV20-1 and TRBJ1-2; D ambiguous. CDR3 size: 12 residues. Trimming took off 3 bases at V and 3 bases at J, with 8 bases between the two ends. In germline, CDR1 is DFQATT, CDR2 SNEGSKA (reference sequence). CDR3 nucleotide sequence: TGCAGTGCTAGTCGTTGGGACTATGGCTACACCTTC. Protein sequence: CSASRWDYGYTF.

This clonotype was recorded at least ten times. This chain joins TRBV6-2 or TRBV6-3 and TRBJ1-2, with D uncertain. The V gene's germline CDR1 is MNHEY and CDR2 SVGEGT. CDR3 length equals 13 residues. V dropped 4 bases and J dropped 0 bases, with 6 bases sitting between them. CDR3 nucleotides: TGTGCCAGCAGTTTCGTTACTAACTATGGCTACACCTTC. This gives the protein CASSFVTNYGYTF.